What follows is one T cell receptor beta chain and its context. Its cognate antigen is unknown. Naive CD8 cells comprised CD45RO-negative, CCR7-positively selected cells, excluding terminally differentiated effector memory CD45RA+ cells. The data were produced by immunoSEQ multiplex PCR, yet TCRdb's version contains in-frame clones alone and is incomplete. The sample has nearly 2 million clones; approximately 94% are singletons. The V gene lost 0 bases and the J gene lost 3 bases, with 12 bases spanning the gap. This CDR3 has 15 amino acids. The germline gives CDR1 SGHRS, CDR2 YFSETQ. These data come from a study of shared clonotypes between healthy human individuals. Whole-study results and caveats: It was the few donors that limited the genetic and exposure-history diversity represented. Naive CD4 clonotypes overlapped across a handful of donors at approximately 5.5%.

The J gene is TRBJ1-2, the V gene TRBV5-1; D possibly corresponds to TRBD1 (5 bases). This TCR was recovered from a man younger than 35 in good health. What was sequenced was naive CD8+ T cells sorted from blood. This CDR3 reads CASSLAEGMDYGYTF. CDR3 in DNA: TGCGCCAGCAGCTTGGCAGAGGGGATGGACTATGGCTACACCTTC.